This is a list of T cell receptor beta chains from one sample in a study of blood T cell repertoires in COVID-19. TCRdb's copy holds only in-frame clones and misses some; the assay was immunoSEQ multiplex PCR. The sample contains about 140,000 clones, roughly 79% of which appear only once. Sequencing was carried out using peripheral blood. The receptors were gathered from a woman in her fifties or sixties with acute or convalescent COVID-19. Both conserved end residues are part of each CDR3. The D gene is left open where the match is weak. Size is omitted from some rows. Given values are once, few, many or a class for expanded clones.

clone_size	v_call	d_call	j_call	cdr3_nt	cdr3_aa
once	TRBV12-3/TRBV12-4	TRBD2	TRBJ2-7	TGTGCCAGCGGGTGGCGGGAGTTTTACGAGCAGTACTTC	CASGWREFYEQYF
once	TRBV10-1	TRBD2	TRBJ2-5	TGCGCCAGCAGTGTCGGGAACCCGGGCGGGGGGCAAGAGACCCAGTACTTC	CASSVGNPGGGQETQYF
NA	TRBV7-9	TRBD2	TRBJ2-7	TGTGCCAGCAGCCCTAGCCAGGGGGGGACTAGCACGTACGAGCAGTACTTC	CASSPSQGGTSTYEQYF
NA	TRBV12-3/TRBV12-4	NA	TRBJ2-1	TGTGCCAGCAGTTTAGACAACGAGCAGTTCTTC	CASSLDNEQFF
NA	TRBV11-2	TRBD1	TRBJ2-7	TGTGCCAGCAGCTGGGGACAGACTTACGAGCAGTACTTC	CASSWGQTYEQYF
NA	TRBV28	TRBD2	TRBJ2-1	TGTGCCAGCAGTCCCCCCTTTCTACCCCGTAGCGGGCGCTCCTACAATGAGCAGTTCTTC	CASSPPFLPRSGRSYNEQFF
NA	TRBV5-1	NA	TRBJ2-1	TGCGCCAGCAGCTTGGATCTTCGTGGGACTCGCACTAATGAGCAGTTCTTC	CASSLDLRGTRTNEQFF
NA	TRBV30	TRBD2	TRBJ2-4	TGTGCCTGGAGTGTACGGGCTAGCGGGAGTTTTCCGGGGAGTCGCGACATTCAGTACTTC	CAWSVRASGSFPGSRDIQYF
NA	TRBV4-1	NA	TRBJ2-1	TGCGCCAGCAGCCAAGGTCATAGCGTTTCCTACAATGAGCAGTTCTTC	CASSQGHSVSYNEQFF
NA	TRBV7-9	NA	TRBJ2-7	TGTGCCAGCAGCTCGGCCGGGACAAAAAACGAGGAGCAGTACTTC	CASSSAGTKNEEQYF
NA	TRBV11-2	TRBD1	TRBJ2-5	TGTGCCAGCAGCAAGGACAGGCAAGAGACCCAGTACTTC	CASSKDRQETQYF
NA	TRBV5-1	TRBD1	TRBJ2-1	TGCGCCAGCAGCGGACAGGTAGCCTCCTACAATGAGCAGTTCTTC	CASSGQVASYNEQFF
NA	TRBV6-5	TRBD2	TRBJ2-3	TGTGCCAGCAGTTTCCTAGCGGGGATCACAGATACGCAGTATTTT	CASSFLAGITDTQYF
NA	TRBV19	TRBD2	TRBJ2-7	TGTGCCAGTAGTCGTGAGCGGGGGTACGAGCAGTACTTC	CASSRERGYEQYF
NA	TRBV6-4	NA	TRBJ1-2	TGTGCCAGCAGTAAGGACAGCCGATCCTCTAACTATGGCTACACCTTC	CASSKDSRSSNYGYTF
NA	TRBV30	TRBD1	TRBJ1-3	TGTGCCTGGAACACAGGGGCCTCTGGAAACACCATATATTTT	CAWNTGASGNTIYF
NA	TRBV6-1	NA	TRBJ2-7	TGTGCCAGCAGTGAAACTTTACAGTACTCCTACGAGCAGTACTTC	CASSETLQYSYEQYF
NA	TRBV13	NA	TRBJ2-3	TGTGCCAGCAGCTCGACTAGGAGTGCAATCCCAGATACGCAGTATTTT	CASSSTRSAIPDTQYF
NA	TRBV28	TRBD2	TRBJ2-3	TGTGCCAGCAGTTTATTGGCGGGAGGGACAGATACGCAGTATTTT	CASSLLAGGTDTQYF
few	TRBV5-1	TRBD2	TRBJ2-3	TGCGCCAGCAGCTTGGGGCCTAGCGGGAGAGTCACGGATACGCAGTATTTT	CASSLGPSGRVTDTQYF
few	TRBV5-1	TRBD1	TRBJ2-2	TGCGCCAGCAGCCGGGACAGGATAACCGGGGAGCTGTTTTTT	CASSRDRITGELFF
NA	TRBV15	TRBD2	TRBJ2-2	TGTGCCACCGGCGGGACTAGCGGGAGCGGGGAGCTGTTTTTT	CATGGTSGSGELFF
few	TRBV2	NA	TRBJ1-4	TGTGCCAGCAGGAGGAGGACAGCACTTAATGAAAAACTGTTTTTT	CASRRRTALNEKLFF
NA	TRBV6-5	TRBD1	TRBJ2-7	TGTGCCAGCAGATTGCAGGGGGCCTACGAGCAGTACTTC	CASRLQGAYEQYF
NA	TRBV3-1/TRBV3-2	NA	TRBJ1-3	TGTGCCAGCAGCCATTCGGGTCGCTCTGGAAACACCATATATTTT	CASSHSGRSGNTIYF
few	TRBV19	NA	TRBJ2-1	TGTGCCAGCCGGGACATCACGGTGAATGAGCAGTTCTTC	CASRDITVNEQFF
few	TRBV28	NA	TRBJ2-2	TGTGCCAGCAGTTTCCTAGAAACTTCTCGGTCCGGGGAGCTGTTTTTT	CASSFLETSRSGELFF
NA	TRBV7-3	NA	TRBJ2-1	TGTGCCAGCAGCCCCGGAGGATACAATGAGCAGTTCTTC	CASSPGGYNEQFF
once	TRBV20-1	NA	TRBJ1-4	TGCAGTGCTAGTTTTCCGGGACACCCTTGTCTTGAACTGTTTTTT	CSASFPGHPCLELFF
NA	TRBV5-1	TRBD1	TRBJ2-2	TGCGCCAGCAGCTTAGAGGGGGCGATTGCTCGGGAGCTGTTTTTT	CASSLEGAIARELFF
NA	TRBV12-3/TRBV12-4	TRBD2	TRBJ2-7	TGTGCCAGCAGAGCGGGAGTGGGCTACGAGCAGTACTTC	CASRAGVGYEQYF
once	TRBV30	NA	TRBJ2-1	TGTGCCTGGGGGAGCTCCTACAATGAGCAGTTCTTC	CAWGSSYNEQFF
NA	TRBV6-2/TRBV6-3	NA	TRBJ2-1	TGTGCCAGCAGTACTGACATCTTCTCCTACAATGAGCAGTTCTTC	CASSTDIFSYNEQFF
NA	TRBV11-2	TRBD1	TRBJ1-3	TGTGCCAGCAGCTTGCCTACAGGGGCGAGTGAGTCTGGAAACACCATATATTTT	CASSLPTGASESGNTIYF
NA	TRBV9	TRBD2	TRBJ2-1	TGTGCCAGCAGCGCTTTAGCGGGAGGGGGGGATGAGCAGTTCTTC	CASSALAGGGDEQFF
NA	TRBV7-9	TRBD2	TRBJ2-7	TGTGCCAGCAGCTTAGCCCTAGCGGGAAGGGTCTACGAGCAGTACTTC	CASSLALAGRVYEQYF
NA	TRBV6-1	NA	TRBJ2-5	TGTGCCAGCAGTGAAGCCGGGGGTGAGGTCCAAGAGACCCAGTACTTC	CASSEAGGEVQETQYF
NA	TRBV19	NA	TRBJ2-5	TGTGCCAGTAGTATAGATCTCAGGGGCGGGCAAGAGACCCAGTACTTC	CASSIDLRGGQETQYF
NA	TRBV11-2	TRBD2	TRBJ2-1	TGTGCCAGCAGCTCCAGATTCAGCGGGAACTCCTACAATGAGCAGTTCTTC	CASSSRFSGNSYNEQFF
NA	TRBV27	TRBD1	TRBJ2-7	TGTGCCAGCAGTTTAAGCAGGGGGCTCTACGAGCAGTACTTC	CASSLSRGLYEQYF
NA	TRBV29-1	NA	TRBJ1-1	TGCAGCGTTAGAAACGCAGGGTCGGCCACTGAAGCTTTCTTT	CSVRNAGSATEAFF
NA	TRBV29-1	TRBD2	TRBJ2-3	TGCAGCGTTACTATAGCGGGAGCTGGAGATACGCAGTATTTT	CSVTIAGAGDTQYF
NA	TRBV7-9	NA	TRBJ2-1	TGTGCCAGCAGCTTGGGAGGACTACTCTTATACAATGAGCAGTTCTTC	CASSLGGLLLYNEQFF
once	TRBV28	NA	TRBJ1-5	TGTGCCAGCAGTTTACCCGGGATGGGACAGCCCCAGCATTTT	CASSLPGMGQPQHF
few	TRBV30	TRBD1	TRBJ2-7	TGTGCCTGGAGTGTAACGGGACAGGGGTTCGAGCAGTACTTC	CAWSVTGQGFEQYF
NA	TRBV2	NA	TRBJ1-1	TGTGCCAGCAGTGCGCGCGGGATGAACACTGAAGCTTTCTTT	CASSARGMNTEAFF
NA	TRBV10-3	TRBD2	TRBJ2-7	TGTGCCTCCACGGCGGGAGGCTCCTACGAGCAGTACTTC	CASTAGGSYEQYF
NA	TRBV28	TRBD1	TRBJ2-4	TGTGCCAGCACCCCGGGACAGGGGAGCAAAAACATTCAGTACTTC	CASTPGQGSKNIQYF
NA	TRBV7-2	TRBD1	TRBJ1-1	TGTGCCAGCAGCTTAGAGGACAGGGGGAGTAGGGGTGAAGCTTTCTTT	CASSLEDRGSRGEAFF
once	TRBV20-1	NA	TRBJ1-6	TGCAGTGCTAGTGATCGTGACAATCCCCTCCACTTT	CSASDRDNPLHF
NA	TRBV28	NA	TRBJ1-5	TGTGCCAGCAGTTTTTTCTTATTAGATCAGCCCCAGCATTTT	CASSFFLLDQPQHF
NA	TRBV5-1	TRBD1	TRBJ2-1	TGCGCCAGCAGGGGGACAGGGTTTAATAATGAGCAGTTCTTC	CASRGTGFNNEQFF
NA	TRBV10-1	TRBD2	TRBJ2-1	TGCGCCAGCAGGTCCGGGACTAGCGGGAGTAATGAGCAGTTCTTC	CASRSGTSGSNEQFF
NA	TRBV6-1	TRBD1	TRBJ2-4	TGTGCCAGCAGTGTTAGAGAACAGGGGGCTTTTTGGGCCAAAAACATTCAGTACTTC	CASSVREQGAFWAKNIQYF
NA	TRBV6-6	NA	TRBJ2-2	TGTGCCAGCAGTCCCCAGTTGGTAGCGGAGAACACCGGGGAGCTGTTTTTT	CASSPQLVAENTGELFF